The TCR beta chain described here comes from a study of shared clonotypes between healthy human individuals. CD45RO-negative CD8 cells positively selected for CCR7 made up the naive population, which excluded terminally differentiated effector memory CD45RA+ cells. V shed 2 bases, J shed 2 bases, and the junction held 9 bases outside the gene matches. CDR1 and CDR2 (germline): LGHNT, FRNRAP. The CDR3 spans 18 residues. Profiled with immunoSEQ multiplex PCR; TCRdb holds only in-frame clones, not every one. The table has 2 million to 2.5 million clones, about 95% seen once. The chain carries TRBV12-5 and TRBJ2-3, with 11 bases that match TRBD2. Sequencing used naive CD8+ T cells sorted from blood. The TCR originated in a man younger than 35 in good health. CDR3 residues: CASGLLKGTSGNTDTQYF. The DNA for the CDR3 is TGTGCTAGTGGTTTGTTAAAGGGGACTAGCGGAAACACAGATACGCAGTATTTT.